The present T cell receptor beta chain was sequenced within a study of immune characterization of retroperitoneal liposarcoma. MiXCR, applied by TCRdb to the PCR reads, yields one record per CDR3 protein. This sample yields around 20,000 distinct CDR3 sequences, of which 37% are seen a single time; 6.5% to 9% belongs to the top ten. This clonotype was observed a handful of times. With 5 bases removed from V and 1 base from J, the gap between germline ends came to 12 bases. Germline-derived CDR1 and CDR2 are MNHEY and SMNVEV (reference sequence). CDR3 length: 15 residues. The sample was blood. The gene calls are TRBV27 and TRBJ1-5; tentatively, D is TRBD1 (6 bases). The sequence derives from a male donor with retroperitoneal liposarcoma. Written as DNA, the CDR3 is TGTGCCAGCAGTCACAGGGAGGGCAGCAATCAGCCCCAGCATTTT. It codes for CASSHREGSNQPQHF.